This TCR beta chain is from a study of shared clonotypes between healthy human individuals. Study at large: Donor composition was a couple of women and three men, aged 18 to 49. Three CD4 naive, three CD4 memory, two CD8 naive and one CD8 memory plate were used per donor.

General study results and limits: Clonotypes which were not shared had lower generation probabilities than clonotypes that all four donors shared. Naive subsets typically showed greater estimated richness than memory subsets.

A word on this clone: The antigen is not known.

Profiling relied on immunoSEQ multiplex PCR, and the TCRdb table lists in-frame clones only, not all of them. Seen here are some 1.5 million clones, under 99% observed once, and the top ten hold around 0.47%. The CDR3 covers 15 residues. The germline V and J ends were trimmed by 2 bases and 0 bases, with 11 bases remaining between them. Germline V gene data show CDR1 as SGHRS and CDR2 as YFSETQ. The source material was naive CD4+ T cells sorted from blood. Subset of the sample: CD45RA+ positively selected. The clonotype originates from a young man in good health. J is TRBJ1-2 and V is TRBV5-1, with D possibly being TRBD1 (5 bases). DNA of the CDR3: TGCGCCAGCAGCTTACAGGCTCCAACTAACTATGGCTACACCTTC. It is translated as CASSLQAPTNYGYTF.